This TCR beta chain was identified during a study of T cells after yellow fever vaccination. This CDR3 has 14 residues. Germline CDR1 and CDR2: MNHEY and SMNVEV (reference sequence). V lost 5 bases, J lost 9 bases, and 17 bases lay in between. TCRdb re-called the 5' RACE reads with MiXCR, one entry per CDR3 protein. The data show hundreds of thousands of distinct CDR3 sequences, approximately 12% seen once. Regarding the study as a whole: Clonotypes shared by both compartments, CD4 and CD8, made up a small share.

Comment on this clonotype: The antigen remains undetermined.

The chain joins TRBV27 to TRBJ2-1; D is unclear. The sample was CD4+ T cells sorted from PBMCs, taken 15 days after the yellow fever booster vaccination. This receptor was obtained from a man between 18 and 35 years old who received the YFV17D yellow fever vaccine. The CDR3 loop is CASSPNPPGFEQFF. The CDR3 DNA reads as TGTGCCAGCAGTCCAAACCCCCCCGGTTTTGAGCAGTTCTTC.